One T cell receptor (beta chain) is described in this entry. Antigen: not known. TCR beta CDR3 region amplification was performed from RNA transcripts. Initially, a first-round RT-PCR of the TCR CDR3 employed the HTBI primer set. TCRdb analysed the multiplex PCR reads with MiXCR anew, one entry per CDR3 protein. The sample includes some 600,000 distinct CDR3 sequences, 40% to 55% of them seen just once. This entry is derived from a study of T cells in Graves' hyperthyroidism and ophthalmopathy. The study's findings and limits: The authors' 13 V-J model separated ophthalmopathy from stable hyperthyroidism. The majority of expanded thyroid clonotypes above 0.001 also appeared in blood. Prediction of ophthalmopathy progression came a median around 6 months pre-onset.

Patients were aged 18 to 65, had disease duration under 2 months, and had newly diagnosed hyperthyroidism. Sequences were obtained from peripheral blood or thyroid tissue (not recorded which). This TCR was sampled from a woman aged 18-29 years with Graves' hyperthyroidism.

CDR3 region: CSVDLQENTEAFF. The CDR3 coding sequence is TGCAGCGTTGATTTGCAGGAAAACACTGAAGCTTTCTTT. The chain employs TRBV29-1 and TRBJ1-1; D gene unclear. Trimming shortened V by 3 bases and J by 2 bases, and 10 bases separated the two germline ends. Germline CDR1 is SQVTM and CDR2 is ANQGSEA. The CDR3 has 13 residues.